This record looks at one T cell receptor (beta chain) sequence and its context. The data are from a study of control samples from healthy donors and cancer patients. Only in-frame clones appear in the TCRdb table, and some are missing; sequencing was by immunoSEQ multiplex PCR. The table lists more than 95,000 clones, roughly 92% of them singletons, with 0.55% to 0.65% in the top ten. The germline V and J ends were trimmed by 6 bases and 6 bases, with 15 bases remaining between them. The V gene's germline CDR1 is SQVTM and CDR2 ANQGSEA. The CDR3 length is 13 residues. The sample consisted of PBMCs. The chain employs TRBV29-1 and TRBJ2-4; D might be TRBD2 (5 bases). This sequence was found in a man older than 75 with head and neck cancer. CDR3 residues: CSVGLAGVNIQYF. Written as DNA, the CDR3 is TGCAGCGTAGGACTTGCCGGTGTAAACATTCAGTACTTC. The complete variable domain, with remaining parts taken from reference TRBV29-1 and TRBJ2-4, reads SAVISQKPSRDICQRGTSLTIQCQVDSQVTMMFWYRQQPGQSLTLIATANQGSEATYESGFVIDKFPISRPNLTFSTLTVSNMSPEDSSIYLCSVGLAGVNIQYFGAGTRLSVL.